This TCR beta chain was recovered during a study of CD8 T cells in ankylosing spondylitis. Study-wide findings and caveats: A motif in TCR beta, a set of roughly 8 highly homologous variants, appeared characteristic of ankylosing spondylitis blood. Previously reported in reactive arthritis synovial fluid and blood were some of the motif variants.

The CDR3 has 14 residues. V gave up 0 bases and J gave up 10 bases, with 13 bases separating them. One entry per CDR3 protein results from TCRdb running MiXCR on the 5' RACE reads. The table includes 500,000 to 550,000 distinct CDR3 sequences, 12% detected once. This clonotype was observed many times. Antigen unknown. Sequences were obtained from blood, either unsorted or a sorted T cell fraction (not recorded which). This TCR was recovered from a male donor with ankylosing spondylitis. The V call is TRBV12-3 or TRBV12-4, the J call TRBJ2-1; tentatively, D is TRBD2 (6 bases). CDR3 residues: CASSLAGTSNEQFF. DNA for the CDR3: TGTGCCAGCAGTTTAGCGGGAACTAGCAACGAGCAGTTCTTC.